Following are 8 T cell receptor beta chains from one sample sequenced in a study of cytomegalovirus exposure and HLA in healthy donors. This PCR relied on a set of 60 Vbeta primers and 13 Jbeta primers. Generated by immunoSEQ multiplex PCR, the TCRdb table keeps only in-frame clones and is missing some. The sample comprises 150,000 to 200,000 clones, 84% of which are singletons, and under 5% rests with the top ten. Sequenced: PBMCs. These receptors came from a man between 18 and 35 years old in good health and CMV-seronegative.

V is TRBV27 and J is TRBJ1-3; unclear D gene. Germline CDR1 reads MNHEY; CDR2 reads SMNVEV (reference sequence). CDR3 length equals 13 residues. V gave up 6 bases and J gave up 6 bases, with 12 bases separating them. The CDR3 sequence: CASRRSIENTIYF. For the CDR3, the DNA is TGTGCCAGCAGGAGGTCTATCGAAAACACCATATATTTT.

This clone came up a few times. V and J are TRBV6-1 and TRBJ1-4; D is ambiguous. The CDR3 covers 15 residues. Trimming left V 0 bases short and J 5 bases short, with 10 bases between. Germline V CDR1 and CDR2: MNHNS, SASEGT. CDR3 sequence reads: CASSEASTGNEKLFF. The DNA of the CDR3 is TGTGCCAGCAGTGAAGCGTCGACGGGAAATGAAAAACTGTTTTTT.

The rearrangement uses TRBV18 and TRBJ2-4; TRBD1 matches at 7 bases. The CDR3 extends over 13 amino acids. V was clipped by 1 base and J by 8 bases; unmatched bases: 2. The germline gives CDR1 KGHSH, CDR2 LQKENI. The CDR3 spells CASSPRQGDIQYF. As DNA, the CDR3 is TGTGCCAGCTCACCACGACAGGGAGACATTCAGTACTTC.

This sequence joins TRBV4-1 and TRBJ2-1; 7 bases map to TRBD1. The CDR3 is 15 amino acids. The germline V gene has CDR1 MGHRA and CDR2 YSYEKL. Trimming at V came to 0 bases and at J to 3 bases, leaving 2 bases not matched to a gene. The CDR3 nucleotides read TGCGCCAGCAGCCAAGACAGGGGGATCTACAATGAGCAGTTCTTC. Amino acids: CASSQDRGIYNEQFF.

The V gene is TRBV27, the J gene TRBJ2-7, with TRBD1 matching 7 bases. V was pared by 3 bases and J by 2 bases, with 4 bases of the junction left unmatched. This CDR3 spans 14 amino acids. Per the germline V gene, CDR1 is MNHEY and CDR2 is SMNVEV (reference sequence). As DNA, the CDR3 is TGTGCCAGCAGTTTGGGCCAGGGGGCCTACGAGCAGTACTTC. This gives the protein CASSLGQGAYEQYF.

The chain employs TRBV11-2 and TRBJ2-3; D gene ambiguous. Germline lookup yields CDR1 SGHAT and CDR2 FQNNGV. This CDR3 comprises 16 residues. Trimming shortened V by 5 bases and J by 1 base, and 16 bases separated the two germline ends. Here the CDR3 reads CASSPSSTLRTDTQYF. CDR3 nucleotides: TGTGCCAGCAGCCCCTCGTCGACACTTCGCACAGATACGCAGTATTTT.

J is TRBJ2-7 and V is TRBV5-4; 7 bases are shared with TRBD2. Germline CDR1 is SGHNT and CDR2 is YYREEE (reference sequence). This CDR3 comprises 17 residues. V gave up 0 bases and J gave up 7 bases; unmatched junction bases: 16. CDR3 amino acids: CASSLAKVGTAGVEQYF. The DNA for the CDR3 is TGTGCCAGCAGCTTGGCCAAGGTCGGAACGGCGGGGGTTGAGCAGTACTTC.

CDR3 nucleotide sequence: TGCGCCAGCAGCCAAGATGAGCTAGCTAGGACCGGGGAGCTGTTTTTT. Encoded protein: CASSQDELARTGELFF. The J gene is TRBJ2-2, the V gene TRBV4-3; D is possibly TRBD2 (5 bases). There are 16 residues in the CDR3. Germline V lookup: CDR1 LGHNA, CDR2 YSLEER. Trimming pared 0 bases from V and 5 bases from J, leaving 13 bases between.